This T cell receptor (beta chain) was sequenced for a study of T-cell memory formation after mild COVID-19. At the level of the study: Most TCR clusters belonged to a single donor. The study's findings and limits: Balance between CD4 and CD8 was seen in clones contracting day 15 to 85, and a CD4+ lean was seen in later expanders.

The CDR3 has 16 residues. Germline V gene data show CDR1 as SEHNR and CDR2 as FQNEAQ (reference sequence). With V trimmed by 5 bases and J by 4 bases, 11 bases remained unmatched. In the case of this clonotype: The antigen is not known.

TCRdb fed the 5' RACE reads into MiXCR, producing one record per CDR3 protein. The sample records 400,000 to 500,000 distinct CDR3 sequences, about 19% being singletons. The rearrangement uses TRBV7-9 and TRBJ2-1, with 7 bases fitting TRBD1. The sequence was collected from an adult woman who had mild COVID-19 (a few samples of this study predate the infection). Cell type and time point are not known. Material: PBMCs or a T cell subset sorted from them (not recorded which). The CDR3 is CASSPSLDRVYNEQFF. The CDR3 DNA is TGTGCCAGCAGCCCTTCACTCGACAGGGTGTACAATGAGCAGTTCTTC.